The 10 T cell receptor beta chains presented below share a single source sample, sequenced in a study of shared clonotypes between healthy human individuals. Sequenced by immunoSEQ multiplex PCR; TCRdb stores in-frame clones only, minus some. This sample carries approximately 2.5 million clones, over 85% of them seen once, and the ten largest clones take over 0.12%. The sample taken for sequencing was naive CD4+ T cells sorted from blood. Sample subset: CD45RA+ positively selected. These receptor sequences come from a man between 18 and 29 years old in good health.

The chain combines TRBV5-1 with TRBJ2-2; possibly TRBD2 for D (6 bases). CDR1 and CDR2 (germline): SGHRS, YFSETQ. CDR3 length: 16 residues. Trimming removed 2 bases at V and 5 bases at J, with 16 bases between. The CDR3 region is CASSFGGAGRTGELFF. The DNA of the CDR3 is TGCGCCAGCAGCTTTGGCGGGGCGGGGAGGACCGGGGAGCTGTTTTTT.

The genes are TRBV4-1 and TRBJ2-7; 8 nucleotides line up with TRBD1. V lost 4 bases and J lost 4; bases outside the gene matches: 12. This CDR3 has 16 amino acids. CDR1 is MGHRA and CDR2 is YSYEKL in the germline V gene. The CDR3 DNA sequence: TGCGCCAGCAGCCCACACCCCGGGACAGGAGGTTACGAGCAGTACTTC. Amino acid sequence: CASSPHPGTGGYEQYF.

The J gene is TRBJ2-7, the V gene TRBV2; D call uncertain. Looked up from germline, CDR1 is SNHLY and CDR2 is FYNNEI. Between the trimmed V and J ends, which lost 3 bases and 1 base, there was a span of 7 bases. The CDR3 covers 13 residues. The CDR3 DNA reads as TGTGCCAGCAGTGACGACGGATCCTACGAGCAGTACTTC. It is translated as CASSDDGSYEQYF.

A remark on this clone: One end of the junction fails to match germline, which may point to a read error. This chain links TRBV16 with TRBJ2-4; D may be TRBD2 (6 bases). Germline CDR1 KGHSY, CDR2 FQNENV. The CDR3 length is 12 residues. The CDR3 nucleotides read TGTGCCGGCAGCCAAACGGGGGACATTCAGTACTTC. Its translation: CAGSQTGDIQYF. The complete variable domain, with remaining parts taken from reference TRBV16 and TRBJ2-4, reads GEEVAQTPKHLVRGEGQKAKLYCAPIKGHSYVFWYQQVLKNEFKFLISFQNENVFDETGMPKERFSAKCLPNSPCSLEIQATKLEDSAVYFCAGSQTGDIQYFGAGTRLSVL.

The CDR3 DNA is TGTGCCAGCAGCTTAGATCCCTCTGGGGAGCAGTTCTTC. This sequence encodes CASSLDPSGEQFF. The chain is built from TRBV7-2 and TRBJ2-1; no definite D call. V lost 1 base to trimming and J lost 10 bases, with 11 bases between them. The CDR3 extends over 13 amino acids. The germline V gene has CDR1 SGHTA and CDR2 FQGNSA.

The chain carries TRBV4-1 and TRBJ2-7; TRBD1 matches 7 bases. V dropped 3 bases and J dropped 5; count of bases not matched to a gene: 10. CDR1 is MGHRA and CDR2 is YSYEKL in the germline V gene. CDR3 length: 15 amino acids. CDR3 nucleotides: TGCGCCAGCAGCCACGAAAAACAGGGGATCAACGAGCAGTACTTC. It encodes CASSHEKQGINEQYF.

CDR3 sequence: CASSYGSSGRGAETQYF. As DNA, the CDR3 is TGTGCCAGCAGCTACGGATCTAGCGGGAGAGGGGCAGAGACCCAGTACTTC. The J gene is TRBJ2-5, the V gene TRBV7-2, with 10 nucleotides matching TRBD2. V was clipped by 4 bases and J by 4 bases; unmatched bases: 12. Germline values: CDR1 SGHTA, CDR2 FQGNSA. This CDR3 region has 17 residues.

The J gene is TRBJ2-7, the V gene TRBV27; no firm D call. CDR3 size: 14 residues. Between the trimmed V and J ends, which lost 10 bases and 0 bases, there was a span of 16 bases. CDR1 is MNHEY, CDR2 SMNVEV, per germline (reference sequence). For the CDR3, the DNA is TGTGCCACTACATCGACCCCCCTCTCCTACGAGCAGTACTTC. Encoded protein: CATTSTPLSYEQYF.

This sequence joins TRBV5-1 and TRBJ2-1, with 12 bases identical to TRBD2. Trimming cost V 4 bases and J 3 bases; bases outside gene matches: 8. Germline assignment: CDR1 SGHRS and CDR2 YFSETQ. This CDR3 is built from 17 residues. This CDR3 is CASSPRTSGTYYNEQFF. The DNA for the CDR3 is TGCGCCAGCAGCCCACGGACTAGCGGGACCTACTACAATGAGCAGTTCTTC.

J is TRBJ2-3 and V is TRBV5-1, with D perhaps being TRBD1 or TRBD2 (6 bases each). Germline V gene data show CDR1 as SGHRS and CDR2 as YFSETQ. V was shortened by 4 bases and J by 2 bases, with 17 bases between the two germline ends. This CDR3 contains 16 residues. The CDR3 loop is CASSGGGGRFTDTQYF. In DNA form, the CDR3 reads TGCGCCAGCAGCGGAGGAGGGGGGCGTTTCACAGATACGCAGTATTTT.